This passage covers 17 T cell receptor beta chains from one sample sequenced in a study of PD-1 blockade in classical Hodgkin lymphoma. Time point in this sample: cycle 4 day 1 (C4D1), after 5 to 7 weeks of nivolumab. The patients all showed relapse after autologous stem cell transplantation, while their brentuximab vedotin exposure varied. It was by magnetic negative selection that CD4+ T cells were purified from thawed PBMCs. Sequenced by immunoSEQ multiplex PCR; TCRdb stores in-frame clones only, minus some. Here the sample spans more than 9,000 clones, approximately 74% being singletons. The sequencing here drew on CD4+ T cells from blood, taken before the fourth cycle of nivolumab. Every receptor here comes from a human donor with classical Hodgkin lymphoma.

The chain has TRBV7-2 and TRBJ2-1; D gene unclear. Per germline, CDR1 SGHTA and CDR2 FQGNSA. The CDR3 spans 13 residues. V was shortened by 3 bases and J by 7 bases, with 10 bases between the two germline ends. The CDR3 is CASSFSRLNEQFF. The CDR3 nucleotides read TGTGCCAGCAGCTTTTCCCGTCTTAATGAGCAGTTCTTC.

The chain carries TRBV5-1 and TRBJ2-1; 14 bases map to TRBD2. V shed 6 bases, J shed 6 bases, and the junction held 5 bases outside the gene matches. The CDR3 runs to 15 residues. Germline V gives CDR1 SGHRS, CDR2 YFSETQ. CDR3 residues: CASNLGTSGSNEQFF. The CDR3 DNA is TGCGCCAGCAACTTAGGGACTAGCGGGAGCAATGAGCAGTTCTTC. The full variable domain, its missing parts supplied by reference TRBV5-1 and TRBJ2-1, is KAGVTQTPRYLIKTRGQQVTLSCSPISGHRSVSWYQQTPGQGLQFLFEYFSETQRNKGNFPGRFSGRQFSNSRSEMNVSTLELGDSALYLCASNLGTSGSNEQFFGPGTRLTVL.

The chain joins TRBV19 to TRBJ2-5; the match to TRBD2 covers 14 bases. Germline lookup yields CDR1 LNHDA and CDR2 SQIVND (reference sequence). J was trimmed by 0 bases and V by 5 bases; bases with no gene match: 5. The CDR3 contains 17 residues. CDR3 in DNA: TGTGCCAGTAGTTCCCGGACTAGCGGGAGGAACCAAGAGACCCAGTACTTC. Translating gives CASSSRTSGRNQETQYF.

The chain uses TRBV9 and TRBJ1-3, with TRBD1 identical over 9 bases. Looked up from germline, CDR1 is SGDLS and CDR2 is YYNGEE. After removal of 4 bases from V and 4 bases from J, the junction contained 6 bases not matched to a gene. This CDR3 is 15 amino acids long. Here the CDR3 DNA reads TGTGCCAGCAGCCCCCGGGACAGGGTGGGAAACACCATATATTTT. Its translation: CASSPRDRVGNTIYF.

The chain employs TRBV6-1 and TRBJ2-2, with a weak D call TRBD1 (6 bases). The CDR3 has 15 amino acids. Deletions cut 2 bases from V and 6 bases from J, with 13 bases between. Germline V CDR1 and CDR2: MNHNS, SASEGT. In DNA, the CDR3 is TGTGCCAGCAGTGAAATGGCAGGGGATTCCGGGGAGCTGTTTTTT. Residues: CASSEMAGDSGELFF.

This clone was counted between two and nine times. The chain combines TRBV10-2 with TRBJ1-2; no clear D gene. The germline V gene has CDR1 WSHSY and CDR2 SAAADI. The V and J ends lost 11 bases and 4 bases respectively, with 14 bases between them. This CDR3 has 12 residues. The CDR3 DNA follows: TGCGCCTCGGCGAAAGACGCCTATGGCTACACCTTC. The encoded protein is CASAKDAYGYTF.

The chain uses TRBV15 and TRBJ1-4, with D possibly being TRBD1 (6 bases). V lost 1 base, J lost 0 bases, and 12 bases lay in between. Germline CDR1 LNHNV, CDR2 YYDKDF (reference sequence). The CDR3 length is 17 residues. CDR3 nucleotides: TGTGCCACCAGCAGAGGAGGGGGAGGCGCAACTAATGAAAAACTGTTTTTT. This codes for CATSRGGGGATNEKLFF.

The J gene is TRBJ2-7, the V gene TRBV2; 7 positions match TRBD1. The J segment lost 3 bases and the V segment lost 6 bases, leaving 11 bases of the junction unmatched. The length of the CDR3 is 15 residues. Germline CDR1 SNHLY, CDR2 FYNNEI. CDR3 bases: TGTGCCAGCAGACCCACAGGGGTAGCCATCTACGAGCAGTACTTC. Translation gives CASRPTGVAIYEQYF.

The J gene is TRBJ2-5, the V gene TRBV11-2; the D is unclear. CDR1 and CDR2 from the germline V gene are SGHAT and FQNNGV. Between the trimmed V and J ends, which lost 0 bases and 3 bases, there was a span of 8 bases. The CDR3 extends over 14 amino acids. The CDR3 here is CASSLEPSEETQYF. The DNA for the CDR3 is TGTGCCAGCAGCTTAGAGCCGAGTGAAGAGACCCAGTACTTC.

The rearrangement links TRBV5-1 to TRBJ2-5; 7 bases line up with TRBD2. CDR1 is SGHRS and CDR2 is YFSETQ in the germline V gene. CDR3 length equals 15 residues. The V segment lost 5 bases and the J segment 2 bases; nucleotides outside the gene matches: 9. CDR3 bases: TGCGCCAGCAGGTCCGGGCCGGGACTACAAGAGACCCAGTACTTC. Amino acid sequence: CASRSGPGLQETQYF. Based on the CDR3 plus reference TRBV5-1 and TRBJ2-5, the full variable domain is KAGVTQTPRYLIKTRGQQVTLSCSPISGHRSVSWYQQTPGQGLQFLFEYFSETQRNKGNFPGRFSGRQFSNSRSEMNVSTLELGDSALYLCASRSGPGLQETQYFGPGTRLLVL.

The chain employs TRBV29-1 and TRBJ1-2, with a weak D call TRBD1 (5 bases). The V end lost 4 bases, the J end lost 8 bases, and 11 bases lay between the germline ends. The germline gives CDR1 SQVTM, CDR2 ANQGSEA. CDR3 length: 11 amino acids. CDR3 coding DNA: TGCAGCGTTGTAGGGGTTGGGGGCTACACCTTC. Residues: CSVVGVGGYTF.

V and J are TRBV5-1 and TRBJ1-4, with D uncertain. The CDR3 is 14 amino acids. V gave up 0 bases and J gave up 8 bases, with 11 bases separating them. Germline loops: CDR1 SGHRS, CDR2 YFSETQ. The CDR3 is CASSLVEGGEKLFF. Written as DNA, the CDR3 is TGCGCCAGCAGCTTGGTGGAGGGCGGCGAAAAACTGTTTTTT.

The rearrangement links TRBV25-1 to TRBJ1-2, with 7 bases matching TRBD1. Per the germline V gene, CDR1 is MGHDK and CDR2 is SYGVNS. The CDR3 sequence is 13 residues long. V shed 2 bases and J 8 bases; nucleotides not matched to a gene: 5. Here the CDR3 DNA reads TGTGCCAGCAGTGAAGGAGGGGGCCGAGGCTACACCTTC. Its protein is CASSEGGGRGYTF.

The V call is TRBV28, the J call TRBJ1-1, with D perhaps TRBD1 (5 bases). The germline CDR1 and CDR2 sequences are MDHEN and SYDVKM. The CDR3 extends over 16 amino acids. The ends were cut back, 2 bases at V and 0 bases at J, with 13 bases in the middle. CDR3 in amino acids: CASSLLDSLMNTEAFF. CDR3 coding DNA: TGTGCCAGCAGTTTACTAGACAGCCTCATGAACACTGAAGCTTTCTTT.

The chain couples TRBV10-3 to TRBJ1-1; 12 bases align to TRBD1. The V gene end was trimmed by 4 bases and the J gene end by 0 bases; junction bases not matched to a gene: 15. The germline gives CDR1 ENHRY, CDR2 SYGVKD. The CDR3 totals 20 residues. The CDR3 DNA reads as TGTGCCATCAGTGGGGGACCGGGACAGGGGGCGAATCTGATGAACACTGAAGCTTTCTTT. This codes for CAISGGPGQGANLMNTEAFF.

The chain links TRBV11-2 to TRBJ2-5; TRBD2 matches at 16 bases. The germline V gene encodes CDR1 SGHAT and CDR2 FQNNGV. Losses at the gene ends were 0 bases for V and 5 bases for J; bases not matched to a gene: 6. The CDR3 is 18 amino acids. CDR3 region: CASSLDWGLAGGRETQYF. CDR3 DNA sequence: TGTGCCAGCAGCTTAGATTGGGGACTAGCGGGAGGGCGGGAGACCCAGTACTTC.

In its sample, this clone was seen a few times. The chain couples TRBV27 to TRBJ2-1; D call uncertain. CDR1 and CDR2 (germline): MNHEY, SMNVEV (reference sequence). The V and J ends lost 4 bases and 5 bases respectively, with 12 bases between them. CDR3 length: 14 amino acids. The chain's CDR3 is CASSSLGSNNEQFF. In DNA form, the CDR3 reads TGTGCCAGCAGTTCCCTCGGCAGTAACAATGAGCAGTTCTTC.